This is a list of T cell receptor beta chains from one sample in a study of cytomegalovirus exposure and HLA in healthy donors. Sequencing was performed with immunoSEQ multiplex PCR; in TCRdb, only in-frame clones are kept and a portion is missing. There are roughly 120,000 clones in the sample; 80% occur only once, and approximately 8.8% lies in the top ten. The material sequenced was PBMCs. The receptors here all came from a female donor in good health and CMV-seropositive. Each CDR3 is given with its conserved first and last residue. The order of the fields is clone size, V gene, J gene, D gene, CDR3 DNA, CDR3 protein. A D gene is named only where the DNA matches it firmly. A row's size may be missing; if present it is once, few, many or a size class.

.	TRBV18	TRBJ1-4	.	TGTGCCAGCTCACCCACGGGAGCGAGGATCCAAGAAAAACTGTTTTTT	CASSPTGARIQEKLFF
.	TRBV5-1	TRBJ2-5	.	TGCGCCAGCAGCTTGTTGGCGGTTGTGGAGACCCAGTACTTC	CASSLLAVVETQYF
.	TRBV7-8	TRBJ2-7	.	TGTGCCAGCAGTACATCCAAAACCTACGAGCAGTACTTC	CASSTSKTYEQYF
once	TRBV7-2	TRBJ1-2	.	TGTGCCAGCAGCCCCCAAGGCGTCTCGGGCTATGGCTACACCTTC	CASSPQGVSGYGYTF
.	TRBV30	TRBJ1-5	TRBD1	TGTGCCTGGAGTTTCACAGGGGGAAGGCAGCCCCAGCATTTT	CAWSFTGGRQPQHF
.	TRBV6-5	TRBJ1-2	.	TGTGCCAGCAGATCGTCCGGGGTTAACTATGGCTACACCTTC	CASRSSGVNYGYTF
.	TRBV19	TRBJ2-1	TRBD1	TGTGCCAGTAGTACCCACCTTGACAGGGAGAATAATGAGCAGTTCTTC	CASSTHLDRENNEQFF
.	TRBV30	TRBJ2-7	TRBD1	TGTGCCTGGAGCCCGGACAGGGGCGAGCAGTACTTC	CAWSPDRGEQYF
.	TRBV4-2	TRBJ2-2	TRBD2	TGTGCCAGCAGCCAAGATCAAAGCGGGGGAGGCACCGGGGAGCTGTTTTTT	CASSQDQSGGGTGELFF
few	TRBV6-6	TRBJ2-7	TRBD1	TGTGCCAGCAGTTCCGCGTACAGGGGGCTGGCCTACGAGCAGTACTTC	CASSSAYRGLAYEQYF
.	TRBV11-2	TRBJ2-7	TRBD1	TGTGCCAGCAGCTTCGGACAGGGATCTCTCGAGCAGTACTTC	CASSFGQGSLEQYF
.	TRBV6-5	TRBJ2-2	.	TGTGCCAGCAGTCAACCTACGAACACCGGGGAGCTGTTTTTT	CASSQPTNTGELFF
.	TRBV7-2	TRBJ1-2	.	TGTGCCAGCAGCTCAGACTCGGGTAGGAGGTATGGCTACACCTTC	CASSSDSGRRYGYTF
.	TRBV29-1	TRBJ1-1	.	TGCAGCGTTCAGGGTGTGACTGAAGCTTTCTTT	CSVQGVTEAFF
.	TRBV18	TRBJ1-4	.	TGTGCCAGCTCACTAGCAGGGGCCGGGTCTGAAAAACTGTTTTTT	CASSLAGAGSEKLFF
few	TRBV27	TRBJ1-5	TRBD1	TGTGCCAGCAGTTTAGGGGACAGAGCTCAGCCCCAGCATTTT	CASSLGDRAQPQHF
.	TRBV7-9	TRBJ1-3	TRBD1	TGTGCCACCGTACAGGGGGAAACTGGAAACACCATATATTTT	CATVQGETGNTIYF
.	TRBV5-1	TRBJ2-3	TRBD2	TGCGCCAGCAGCCCCCCATCTAGCGGGGGCACAGATACGCAGTATTTT	CASSPPSSGGTDTQYF
.	TRBV5-4	TRBJ2-1	TRBD1	TGTGCCAGCAGCAGGACAGGGATAGATGAGCAGTTCTTC	CASSRTGIDEQFF
.	TRBV30	TRBJ2-3	.	TGTGCCTGGACGGCGACGAGGGGGTCAGATACGCAGTATTTT	CAWTATRGSDTQYF
.	TRBV10-2	TRBJ1-1	.	TGCGCCAGCAGTGAGCAGACAGTGAACACTGAAGCTTTCTTT	CASSEQTVNTEAFF
few	TRBV19	TRBJ1-5	TRBD1	TGTGCCAGTAGTATACCCGGGACAGTAGGAAGTCAGCCCCAGCATTTT	CASSIPGTVGSQPQHF
.	TRBV18	TRBJ2-7	TRBD1	TGTGCCAGCTCACCAGGGACAGCAGACTACGAGCAGTACTTC	CASSPGTADYEQYF
.	TRBV19	TRBJ2-2	.	TGTGCCCCCTCGGCGGTCGGTCGCACCGGGGAGCTGTTTTTT	CAPSAVGRTGELFF
.	TRBV19	TRBJ1-2	TRBD1	TGTGCCAGTAACGACAGGGGTTTCGCTGGCTATGGCTACACCTTC	CASNDRGFAGYGYTF
.	TRBV30	TRBJ1-1	TRBD1	TGTGCCTGGAAGAGGGACAGGGCATCTATCAAAGCTTTCTTT	CAWKRDRASIKAFF
.	TRBV30	TRBJ2-5	.	TGTGCCTGGAGTGTATCTAGCGTCCAAGAGACCCAGTACTTC	CAWSVSSVQETQYF
.	TRBV5-1	TRBJ1-3	.	TGCGCCAGCAGCTTGGGCCCGGGTTTGGGGCCCTCTGGAAACACCATATATTTT	CASSLGPGLGPSGNTIYF
.	TRBV4-2	TRBJ1-1	.	TGTGCCAGCAGCCAAGACCGAGCCAACACTGAAGCTTTCTTT	CASSQDRANTEAFF
.	TRBV29-1	TRBJ1-5	TRBD1	TGCAGCGTGAGGGGACAGATAAATCAGCCCCAGCATTTT	CSVRGQINQPQHF
.	TRBV27	TRBJ1-2	.	TGTGCCAGCAGTTTATCGAGAGCTAACTATGGCTACACCTTC	CASSLSRANYGYTF
.	TRBV7-8	TRBJ2-1	.	TGTGCCAGCAGCTTAGCTAGCGGTGAGCAGTTCTTC	CASSLASGEQFF
.	TRBV7-3	TRBJ2-1	TRBD1	TGTGCCAGCAGCTTTGGACAGGCCAGGGGCCATGAGCAGTTCTTC	CASSFGQARGHEQFF